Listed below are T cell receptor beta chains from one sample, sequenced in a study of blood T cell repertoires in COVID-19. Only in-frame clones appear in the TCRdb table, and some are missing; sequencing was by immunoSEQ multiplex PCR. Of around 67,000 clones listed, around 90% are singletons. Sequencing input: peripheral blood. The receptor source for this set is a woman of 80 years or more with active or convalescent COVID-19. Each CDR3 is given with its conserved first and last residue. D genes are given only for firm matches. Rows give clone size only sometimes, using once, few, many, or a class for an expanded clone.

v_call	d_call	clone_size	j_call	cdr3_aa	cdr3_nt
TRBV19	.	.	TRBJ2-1	CASSLPTGLGFF	TGTGCCAGTAGTCTCCCGACAGGCCTGGGGTTCTTC
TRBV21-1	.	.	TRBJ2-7	CASSKTPMGQAQGIHEQYF	TGTGCCAGCAGCAAAACCCCCATGGGACAGGCACAAGGAATACACGAGCAGTACTTC
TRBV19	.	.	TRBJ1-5	CASSILGLGDQPQHF	TGTGCCAGTAGTATTTTGGGGCTAGGAGATCAGCCCCAGCATTTT
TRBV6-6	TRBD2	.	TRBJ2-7	CASSLGGTSYEQYF	TGTGCCAGCAGTCTCGGGGGGACCTCCTACGAGCAGTACTTC
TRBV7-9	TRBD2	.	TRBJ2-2	CASRPAGGTTGELFF	TGTGCCAGCAGGCCGGCGGGGGGAACCACCGGGGAGCTGTTTTTT
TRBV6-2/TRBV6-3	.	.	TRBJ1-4	CASSSLGTNEKLFF	TGTGCCAGCAGCTCACTCGGAACTAATGAAAAACTGTTTTTT
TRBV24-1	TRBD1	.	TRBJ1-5	CATSDPGTGGNQPQHF	TGTGCCACCAGTGATCCCGGGACAGGGGGCAATCAGCCCCAGCATTTT
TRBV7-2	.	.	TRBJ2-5	CASSQGSLTETQYF	TGTGCCAGCAGTCAGGGGTCGCTAACGGAGACCCAGTACTTC
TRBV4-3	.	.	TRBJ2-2	CASSKERGTGELFF	TGCGCCAGCAGCAAAGAACGGGGGACCGGGGAGCTGTTTTTT
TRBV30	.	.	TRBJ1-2	CAWTPLVQGNYGYTF	TGTGCCTGGACCCCCCTCGTCCAGGGAAACTATGGCTACACCTTC
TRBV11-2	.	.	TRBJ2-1	CASSRPGVEVF	TGTGCCAGCAGCCGACCGGGGGTTGAGGTCTTC
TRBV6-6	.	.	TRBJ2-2	CASSPHGELFF	TGTGCCAGCAGCCCCCACGGGGAGCTGTTTTTT
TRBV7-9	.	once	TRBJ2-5	CASSLRSGRGETQYF	TGTGCCAGCAGCCTTAGGTCCGGGAGAGGTGAGACCCAGTACTTC
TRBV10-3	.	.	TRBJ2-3	CAISEGGISTDTQYF	TGTGCCATCAGTGAAGGCGGGATTAGCACAGATACGCAGTATTTT
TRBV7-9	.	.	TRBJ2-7	CASSWEGGHQYF	TGTGCCAGCAGCTGGGAGGGGGGCCACCAGTACTTC
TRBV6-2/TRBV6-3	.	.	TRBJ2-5	CASSREETQYF	TGTGCCAGCAGCCGAGAAGAGACCCAGTACTTC
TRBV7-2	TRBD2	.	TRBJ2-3	CASSFMPGGDTDTQYF	TGTGCCAGCAGCTTCATGCCGGGGGGGGACACAGATACGCAGTATTTT
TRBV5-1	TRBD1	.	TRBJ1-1	CASSSGQPGTEAFF	TGCGCCAGCAGCTCGGGACAGCCGGGCACTGAAGCTTTCTTT
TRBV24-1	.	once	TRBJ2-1	CATSLGTGGAYNEQFF	TGTGCCACCAGCTTAGGCACAGGGGGGGCGTACAATGAGCAGTTCTTC
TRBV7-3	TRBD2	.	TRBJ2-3	CASSYGGNSGRDDTQYF	TGTGCCAGCAGCTACGGGGGGAATAGCGGGAGGGACGATACGCAGTATTTT
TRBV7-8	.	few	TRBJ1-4	CASSFSQALNEKLFF	TGTGCCAGCAGCTTTTCACAGGCGCTGAATGAAAAACTGTTTTTT
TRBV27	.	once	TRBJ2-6	CATGQFSGANVLTF	TGTGCCACCGGACAGTTCTCTGGGGCCAACGTCCTGACTTTC
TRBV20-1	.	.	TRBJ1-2	CSASGGQPGYTF	TGCAGTGCTAGTGGGGGGCAGCCGGGCTACACCTTC
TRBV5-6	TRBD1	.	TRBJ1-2	CASSLQGAGYGYTF	TGTGCCAGCAGCTTACAGGGGGCGGGCTATGGCTACACCTTC
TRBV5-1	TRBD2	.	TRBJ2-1	CASSYRLARNEQFF	TGCGCCAGCAGCTACCGACTAGCAAGGAATGAGCAGTTCTTC
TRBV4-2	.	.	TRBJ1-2	CASSQEKAQGVIYGYTF	TGTGCCAGCAGCCAAGAGAAGGCACAGGGAGTTATCTATGGCTACACCTTC
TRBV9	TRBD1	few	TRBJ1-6	CASSGDRGRFDSPLHF	TGTGCCAGCAGCGGCGACAGGGGGCGCTTTGATTCACCCCTCCACTTT
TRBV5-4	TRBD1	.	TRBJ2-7	CASSLARTGGYEQYF	TGTGCCAGCAGCTTGGCAAGGACAGGGGGCTACGAGCAGTACTTC
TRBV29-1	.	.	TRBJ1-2	CSVETRVGGGYTF	TGCAGCGTTGAAACCAGGGTAGGCGGCGGCTACACCTTC
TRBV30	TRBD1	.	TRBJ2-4	CAWSVQGQNIQYF	TGTGCCTGGAGTGTACAGGGGCAAAACATTCAGTACTTC
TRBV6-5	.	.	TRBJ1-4	CASSYSWGRAEKLFF	TGTGCCAGCAGTTACTCCTGGGGGCGGGCTGAAAAACTGTTTTTT
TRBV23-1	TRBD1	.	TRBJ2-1	CASSQKGQGPLPSYNEQFF	TGCGCCAGCAGTCAGAAAGGACAGGGACCTCTTCCTTCCTACAATGAGCAGTTCTTC
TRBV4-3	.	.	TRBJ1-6	CASSQDRGRGPPLHF	TGCGCCAGCAGCCAAGACAGGGGACGAGGGCCACCCCTCCACTTT
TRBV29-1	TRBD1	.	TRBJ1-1	CSVQDRQNTEAFF	TGCAGCGTTCAGGACAGGCAGAACACTGAAGCTTTCTTT
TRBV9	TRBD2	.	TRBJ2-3	CASSVGLAGVDTQYF	TGTGCCAGCAGCGTAGGACTAGCGGGAGTAGATACGCAGTATTTT
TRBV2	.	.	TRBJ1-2	CASSERQGTRGYTF	TGTGCCAGCAGTGAAAGGCAGGGTACGAGGGGCTACACCTTC
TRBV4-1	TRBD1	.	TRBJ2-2	CASSQRPGQGASTGELFF	TGCGCCAGCAGCCAACGACCGGGACAGGGGGCGAGTACCGGGGAGCTGTTTTTT
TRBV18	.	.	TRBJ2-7	CASSPGTRGGWNEQYF	TGTGCCAGCTCCCCAGGGACACGGGGTGGTTGGAACGAGCAGTACTTC
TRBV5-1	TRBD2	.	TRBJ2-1	CASSLALAGNNEQFF	TGCGCCAGCAGCTTGGCACTAGCGGGGAACAATGAGCAGTTCTTC
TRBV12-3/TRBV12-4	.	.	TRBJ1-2	CASLMGGGYTF	TGTGCCAGCCTAATGGGGGGTGGCTACACCTTC
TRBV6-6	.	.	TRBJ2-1	CASSNLVRRSYNEQFF	TGTGCCAGCAGTAACCTAGTGAGGAGATCCTACAATGAGCAGTTCTTC
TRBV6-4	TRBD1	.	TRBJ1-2	CASRIRDRANPNYGYTF	TGTGCCAGCAGAATCCGGGACAGGGCCAATCCTAACTATGGCTACACCTTC
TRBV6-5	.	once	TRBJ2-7	CASSYSGEQYF	TGTGCCAGCAGTTACAGCGGAGAGCAGTACTTC
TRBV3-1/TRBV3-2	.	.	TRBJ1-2	CASSQDLGTYYGYTF	TGTGCCAGCAGCCAAGATCTTGGGACTTATTATGGCTACACCTTC
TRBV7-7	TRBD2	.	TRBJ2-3	CASSRRGLAGDTQYF	TGTGCCAGCAGCCGGAGGGGACTAGCGGGAGATACGCAGTATTTT
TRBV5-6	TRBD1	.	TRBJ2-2	CASSLQGQGAGELFF	TGTGCCAGCAGCTTGCAAGGACAGGGGGCCGGGGAGCTGTTTTTT
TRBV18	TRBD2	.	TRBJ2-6	CASSPGGTGANVLTF	TGTGCCAGCTCACCCGGGGGGACTGGGGCCAACGTCCTGACTTTC
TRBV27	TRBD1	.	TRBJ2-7	CASSSTGPYEQYF	TGTGCCAGCAGTTCGACAGGGCCCTACGAGCAGTACTTC
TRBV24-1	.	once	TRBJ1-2	CATRWLDGYTF	TGTGCCACCCGGTGGTTGGATGGCTACACCTTC
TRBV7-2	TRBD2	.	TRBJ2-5	CASSLEPYGGETQYF	TGTGCCAGCAGCTTAGAGCCCTACGGGGGGGAGACCCAGTACTTC
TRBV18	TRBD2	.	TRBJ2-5	CASSVLAGASETQYF	TGTGCCAGCTCAGTCCTAGCGGGGGCTTCGGAGACCCAGTACTTC
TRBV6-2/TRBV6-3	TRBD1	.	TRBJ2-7	CASSPPGQGAYEQYF	TGTGCCAGCAGTCCGCCGGGACAGGGGGCCTACGAGCAGTACTTC
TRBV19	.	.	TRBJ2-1	CASSIPSLDNEQFF	TGTGCCAGTAGTATTCCTAGCCTAGACAATGAGCAGTTCTTC
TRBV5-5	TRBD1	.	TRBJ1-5	CASSLEQGGQPQHF	TGTGCCAGCAGCTTGGAACAGGGGGGTCAGCCCCAGCATTTT
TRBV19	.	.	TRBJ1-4	CASSPPWVRNEKLFF	TGTGCCAGTAGCCCTCCGTGGGTCAGGAATGAAAAACTGTTTTTT
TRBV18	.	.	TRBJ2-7	CASSPRTGLYEQYF	TGTGCCAGCTCACCCCGTACAGGGCTGTACGAGCAGTACTTC
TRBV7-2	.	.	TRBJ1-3	CASSLYETAGNTIYF	TGTGCCAGCAGCTTATACGAGACTGCCGGAAACACCATATATTTT